Below, 3 T cell receptor beta chains from the same sample are listed, as sequenced in a study of shared clonotypes between healthy human individuals. CD45RO-negative cells were positively selected for CCR7, leaving out terminally differentiated effector memory CD45RA+ cells. Some clones are missing from TCRdb's copy, which holds only in-frame ones; the method was immunoSEQ multiplex PCR. The sample has about 680,000 clones, about 91% seen once; the top ten hold 24%. The specimen was naive CD8+ T cells sorted from blood. These receptors came from a man between 25 and 39 years old in good health.

V gene TRBV5-4 combines with J gene TRBJ1-2; TRBD1 matches 8 bases. CDR3 length equals 16 residues. With V trimmed by 0 bases and J by 3 bases, 7 bases remained unmatched. Germline V lookup: CDR1 SGHNT, CDR2 YYREEE (reference sequence). The CDR3, as DNA: TGTGCCAGCAGCTTGGGACAGGGGCTTCGGGACTATGGCTACACCTTC. Protein product: CASSLGQGLRDYGYTF.

The chain joins TRBV7-6 to TRBJ2-5, with TRBD2 identical over 16 bases. The V and J ends lost 3 bases and 5 bases, in that order; junction bases with no gene match: 6. The CDR3 extends over 17 amino acids. Germline CDR1 is SGHVS and CDR2 is FNYEAQ. Written as DNA, the CDR3 is TGTGCCAGCAGCTTCCTGGGACTAGCGGGAGGGCAGGAGACCCAGTACTTC. Amino acids: CASSFLGLAGGQETQYF.

This clone has more than one count but fewer than ten. The chain uses TRBV7-9 and TRBJ2-6; D remains ambiguous. V dropped 5 bases and J dropped 0 bases, with 11 bases sitting between them. CDR1 and CDR2 (germline): SEHNR, FQNEAQ (reference sequence). CDR3 length equals 16 residues. CDR3 bases: TGTGCCAGCAGCGGTAAACTGATCTCTGGGGCCAACGTCCTGACTTTC. Amino acid sequence: CASSGKLISGANVLTF. Supplemented by reference TRBV7-9 and TRBJ2-6, the full variable domain reads DTGVSQNPRHKITKRGQNVTFRCDPISEHNRLYWYRQTLGQGPEFLTYFQNEAQLEKSRLLSDRFSAERPKGSFSTLEIQRTEQGDSAMYLCASSGKLISGANVLTFGAGSRLTVL.